These 11 T cell receptor beta chains share one sample of origin, sequenced in a study of patients and donors after allogeneic stem cell transplantation. TCRdb used MiXCR to reprocess the RT-PCR reads, holding one entry per CDR3 protein. In the table there are over 200,000 distinct CDR3 sequences, roughly 38% of which are singletons. Sequencing input: blood, either unsorted or a sorted T cell fraction (not recorded which). These receptors all stem from a human donor who was either an allogeneic HSCT recipient or a stem cell or donor lymphocyte infusion donor (not recorded which). It is not recorded whose cells these are; they may come from a transplant donor.

The V call is TRBV19, the J call TRBJ2-1, with D perhaps assigned TRBD1 or TRBD2 (5 bases each). This CDR3 has 15 amino acids. Germline V gene lookup returns CDR1 LNHDA and CDR2 SQIVND (reference sequence). The V end was cut by 3 bases, the J end by 5 bases, with 14 bases between. The CDR3, as DNA: TGTGCCAGTAGTATTACCGGGACGGGCCACAATGAGCAGTTCTTC. This translates into CASSITGTGHNEQFF.

In this sample, this clonotype turned up once. V usage is TRBV28 and J usage is TRBJ1-6; D uncertain. The V end lost 4 bases, the J end lost 9 bases, and 10 bases lay between the germline ends. The CDR3 has 13 residues. Germline V gene lookup returns CDR1 MDHEN and CDR2 SYDVKM. The CDR3 spells CASSYTKGSPLHF. CDR3 nucleotides: TGTGCCAGCAGTTACACGAAGGGTTCACCCCTCCACTTT.

This clonotype turned up a few times. The CDR3 loop reads CATSRDGPSGNTIYF. The CDR3, as DNA: TGTGCCACCAGCAGAGATGGACCCTCTGGAAACACCATATATTTT. The chain uses TRBV15 and TRBJ1-3; no definite D call. The CDR3 contains 15 residues. CDR1 and CDR2 (germline): LNHNV, YYDKDF (reference sequence). Trimming stripped 0 bases from V and 0 bases from J, with 6 bases between.

This chain's CDR3 is CASSPLGTSGSGTQYF. The CDR3 DNA sequence: TGTGCCAGCAGTCCACTCGGGACTAGCGGTTCGGGGACCCAGTACTTC. V gene TRBV12-3 or TRBV12-4 combines with J gene TRBJ2-5; 11 positions match TRBD2. CDR3 length: 16 residues. V shed 5 bases and J 7 bases; nucleotides not matched to a gene: 12.

The J gene is TRBJ1-3, the V gene TRBV6-5, with unresolved D. Trimming cost V 7 bases and J 4 bases, with 11 bases left between them. Germline V gene lookup returns CDR1 MNHEY and CDR2 SVGAGI. The CDR3 is made up of 13 amino acids. CDR3 DNA: TGTGCCAGCAAGGACTGGTCCGGAAACACCATATATTTT. Amino acids: CASKDWSGNTIYF.

This clonotype has a handful of counts. The rearrangement links TRBV24-1 to TRBJ2-5, with D possibly TRBD2 on 6 matching bases. This CDR3 comprises 14 residues. The germline V and J ends were trimmed by 4 bases and 5 bases, with 13 bases remaining between them. The V gene's germline CDR1 is KGHDR and CDR2 SFDVKD. CDR3: CATSDPLRGETQYF. For the CDR3, the DNA is TGTGCCACCAGTGACCCCCTCCGGGGGGAGACCCAGTACTTC.

This chain uses TRBV28 with TRBJ1-1; no definite D call. V was shortened by 4 bases and J by 4 bases, with 10 bases between the two germline ends. Germline-derived CDR1 and CDR2 are MDHEN and SYDVKM. This CDR3 contains 13 residues. The CDR3 here is CASSSHQLTEAFF. CDR3 in DNA: TGTGCCAGCAGTTCCCATCAGCTCACTGAAGCTTTCTTT.

This clonotype has ten or more counts. This chain links TRBV12-3 or TRBV12-4 with TRBJ1-1; 9 bases are a match to TRBD1. This CDR3 has 14 residues. J lost 5 bases, V lost 6 bases, and 7 bases had no gene match. The CDR3 DNA reads TGTGCCAGCAGAAGGACAGGGGCTGATACTGAAGCTTTCTTT. It codes for CASRRTGADTEAFF.

This chain links TRBV6-5 with TRBJ1-1; D unresolved. The CDR3 totals 13 residues. V gave up 0 bases and J gave up 6 bases, with 8 bases separating them. Germline V CDR1 and CDR2: MNHEY, SVGAGI. DNA of the CDR3: TGTGCCAGCAGTTACTCGAGTTTCGCTGAAGCTTTCTTT. Amino acid sequence: CASSYSSFAEAFF.

V is TRBV29-1 and J is TRBJ1-4; a possible D gene is TRBD1 (6 bases). The CDR3 contains 15 residues. Germline V gene sequence: CDR1 SQVTM, CDR2 ANQGSEA. Trimming left V 0 bases short and J 7 bases short, with 15 bases between. The CDR3 region has the DNA TGCAGCGTTGAAGATCTTCGGGGGGCCCGTGAAAAACTGTTTTTT. This sequence encodes CSVEDLRGAREKLFF.

The chain has TRBV12-3 or TRBV12-4 and TRBJ2-3; possibly TRBD2 for D (6 bases). V dropped 3 bases and J dropped 5 bases, with 12 bases sitting between them. This CDR3 comprises 14 residues. The CDR3: CASSFAGGGDTQYF. In DNA, the CDR3 is TGTGCCAGCAGTTTCGCCGGGGGAGGAGATACGCAGTATTTT.